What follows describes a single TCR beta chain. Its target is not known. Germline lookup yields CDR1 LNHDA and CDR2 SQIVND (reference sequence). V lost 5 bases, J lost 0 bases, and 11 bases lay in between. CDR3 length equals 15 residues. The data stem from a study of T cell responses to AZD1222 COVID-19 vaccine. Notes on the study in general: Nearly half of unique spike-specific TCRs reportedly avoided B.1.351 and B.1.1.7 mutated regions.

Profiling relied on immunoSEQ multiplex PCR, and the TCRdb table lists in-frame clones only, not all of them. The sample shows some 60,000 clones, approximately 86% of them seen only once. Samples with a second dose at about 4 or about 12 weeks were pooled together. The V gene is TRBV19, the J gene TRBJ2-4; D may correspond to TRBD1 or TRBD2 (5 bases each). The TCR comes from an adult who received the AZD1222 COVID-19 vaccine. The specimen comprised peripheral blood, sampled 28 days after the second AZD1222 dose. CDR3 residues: CASSSPGTAKNIQYF. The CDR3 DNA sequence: TGTGCCAGTAGTTCCCCCGGGACAGCCAAAAACATTCAGTACTTC.